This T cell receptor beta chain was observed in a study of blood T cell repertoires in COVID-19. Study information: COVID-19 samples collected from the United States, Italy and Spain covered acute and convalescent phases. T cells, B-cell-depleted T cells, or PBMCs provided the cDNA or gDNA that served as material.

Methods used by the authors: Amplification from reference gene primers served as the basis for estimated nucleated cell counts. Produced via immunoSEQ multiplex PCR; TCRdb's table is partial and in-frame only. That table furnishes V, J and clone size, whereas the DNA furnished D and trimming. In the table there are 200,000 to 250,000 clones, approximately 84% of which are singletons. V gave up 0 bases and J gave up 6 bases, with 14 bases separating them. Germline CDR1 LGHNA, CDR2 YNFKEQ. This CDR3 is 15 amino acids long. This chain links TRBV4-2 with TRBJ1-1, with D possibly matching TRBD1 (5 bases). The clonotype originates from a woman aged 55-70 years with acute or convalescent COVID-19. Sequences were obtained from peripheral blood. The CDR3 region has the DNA TGTGCCAGCAGCCAAGAGTGGGGGGGGTCGTCTGAAGCTTTCTTT. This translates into CASSQEWGGSSEAFF.